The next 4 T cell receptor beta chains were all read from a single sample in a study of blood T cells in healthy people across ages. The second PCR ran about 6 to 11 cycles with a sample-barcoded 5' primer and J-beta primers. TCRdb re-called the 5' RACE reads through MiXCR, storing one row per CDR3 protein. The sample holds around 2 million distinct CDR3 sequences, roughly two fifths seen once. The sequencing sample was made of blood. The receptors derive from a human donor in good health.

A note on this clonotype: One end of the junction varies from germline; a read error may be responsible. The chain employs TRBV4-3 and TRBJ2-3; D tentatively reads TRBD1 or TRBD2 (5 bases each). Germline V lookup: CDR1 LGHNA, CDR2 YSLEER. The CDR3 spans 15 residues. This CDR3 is CAGSLARDSTDTQYF. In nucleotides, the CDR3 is TGCGCCGGCAGTCTCGCCCGGGACAGCACAGATACGCAGTATTTT.

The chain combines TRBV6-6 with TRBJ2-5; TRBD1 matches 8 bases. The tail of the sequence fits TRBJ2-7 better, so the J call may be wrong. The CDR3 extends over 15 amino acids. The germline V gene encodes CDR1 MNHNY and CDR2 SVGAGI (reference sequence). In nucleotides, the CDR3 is TGTGCCAGCAGCCCAGTTAGGACAGGGCAGGTCGAGCAGTACTTC. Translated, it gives CASSPVRTGQVEQYF.

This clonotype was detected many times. The CDR3 loop reads CASSLEYGGSYEQYF. The CDR3, as DNA: TGTGCCAGCAGCTTAGAGTATGGGGGATCCTACGAGCAGTACTTC. This chain uses TRBV7-9 with TRBJ2-7, with D perhaps TRBD1 or TRBD2 (5 bases each). The CDR3 spans 15 residues. Germline lookup yields CDR1 SEHNR and CDR2 FQNEAQ (reference sequence). Trimming cost V 1 base and J 1 base, with 11 bases left between them.

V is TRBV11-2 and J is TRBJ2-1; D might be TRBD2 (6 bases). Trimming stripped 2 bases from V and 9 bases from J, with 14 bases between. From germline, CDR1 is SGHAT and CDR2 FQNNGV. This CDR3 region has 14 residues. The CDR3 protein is CASSLFTNSGEQFF. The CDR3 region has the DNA TGTGCCAGCAGCTTATTTACTAATAGCGGTGAGCAGTTCTTC.